One and the same sample provided the 13 T cell receptor beta chains below, sequenced in a study of shared clonotypes between healthy human individuals. Data came from immunoSEQ multiplex PCR; TCRdb stores just in-frame clones and leaves some out. The sample has some 2.1 million clones; roughly 94% are singletons. Sequencing input: naive CD4+ T cells sorted from blood. Subset reported: CD45RA+ positively selected. The receptors shown here come from a man between 18 and 29 years old in good health.

V and J are TRBV10-2 and TRBJ1-4; maybe TRBD1 (5 bases). Germline CDR1 reads WSHSY; CDR2 reads SAAADI. V lost 10 bases and J 5 bases, leaving 11 bases between the germline ends. CDR3 length: 12 residues. The CDR3 coding sequence is TGCGCCACCCGGGACGGGAATGAAAAACTGTTTTTT. As protein: CATRDGNEKLFF.

As for this clone: The sample holds other DNA sequences that translate to the same CDR3. The chain recombines TRBV2 with TRBJ1-1; 10 nucleotides match TRBD1. Germline V gene sequence: CDR1 SNHLY, CDR2 FYNNEI. The CDR3 runs to 15 residues. V lost 6 bases to trimming and J lost 2 bases; unmatched junction nucleotides: 6. CDR3: CASRPRQGANTEAFF. The DNA for the CDR3 is TGTGCCAGCAGACCCAGACAGGGGGCTAACACTGAAGCTTTCTTT.

V gene TRBV6-1 combines with J gene TRBJ1-3; no definite D call. The CDR3 length is 13 residues. V shed 7 bases and J shed 0 bases, with 7 bases lying between them. The germline CDR1 and CDR2 sequences are MNHNS and SASEGT. CDR3 sequence: CASTFSSGNTIYF. The DNA of the CDR3 is TGTGCCAGCACCTTCAGCTCTGGAAACACCATATATTTT.

This clone appeared a single time. This chain connects TRBV10-1 to TRBJ1-2; 8 bases line up with TRBD1. The ends lost 10 bases at V and 0 bases at J; junction bases unmatched: 7. Germline V gene sequence: CDR1 WNHNN, CDR2 SYGVQD (reference sequence). The CDR3 has 14 residues. CDR3: CAILRQGTNYGYTF. CDR3 sequence (DNA): TGCGCCATCCTCCGACAGGGGACTAACTATGGCTACACCTTC.

The chain carries TRBV25-1 and TRBJ2-7; 8 bases line up with TRBD1. Trimming removed 1 base from V and 3 bases from J; junction bases left unmatched: 2. Germline V lookup: CDR1 MGHDK, CDR2 SYGVNS. This CDR3 spans 14 amino acids. CDR3 sequence reads: CASSELDRGYEQYF. The CDR3 region has the DNA TGTGCCAGCAGTGAATTAGACAGGGGCTACGAGCAGTACTTC.

This clone appeared a single time. The J gene is TRBJ1-1, the V gene TRBV5-1; no clear D. The germline V gene has CDR1 SGHRS and CDR2 YFSETQ. The CDR3 runs to 14 residues. Trimming shortened V by 1 base and J by 3 bases, and 10 bases separated the two germline ends. The CDR3 bases are TGCGCCAGCAGCTTGCCAGGCCTGGACACTGAAGCTTTCTTT. Its protein product is CASSLPGLDTEAFF.

This clone appeared a single time. The gene calls are TRBV28 and TRBJ2-7; 9 nucleotides align to TRBD1. After removal of 4 bases from V and 3 bases from J, the junction contained 4 bases not matched to a gene. Germline V CDR1 and CDR2: MDHEN, SYDVKM. The CDR3 is 14 residues long. CDR3 bases: TGTGCCAGCAGTTCCTTGGGACAGGGCTACGAGCAGTACTTC. Its translation: CASSSLGQGYEQYF. The variable domain in full, completed from reference TRBV28 and TRBJ2-7, reads DVKVTQSSRYLVKRTGEKVFLECVQDMDHENMFWYRQDPGLGLRLIYFSYDVKMKEKGDIPEGYSVSREKKERFSLILESASTNQTSMYLCASSSLGQGYEQYFGPGTRLTVT.

This chain joins TRBV6-1 and TRBJ1-6; tentative D call: TRBD1 (6 bases). The germline V gene has CDR1 MNHNS and CDR2 SASEGT. The V and J ends lost 0 bases and 6 bases respectively, with 15 bases between them. The CDR3 is made up of 17 amino acids. As DNA, the CDR3 is TGTGCCAGCAGTGAAGCTTCCTTGGGACACCTTAATTCACCCCTCCACTTT. It yields the protein CASSEASLGHLNSPLHF.

CDR3 sequence (DNA): TGTGCCAGCAGTGCGTCCTTAGCGGGGGGGAACTACGAGCAGTACTTC. It is translated as CASSASLAGGNYEQYF. The chain carries TRBV6-1 and TRBJ2-7, with 11 bases identical to TRBD2. The CDR3 is 16 amino acids. Germline loops: CDR1 MNHNS, CDR2 SASEGT. After removal of 4 bases from V and 3 bases from J, the junction contained 8 bases not matched to a gene.

This chain uses TRBV10-3 with TRBJ2-7; 9 nucleotides agree with TRBD2. V dropped 5 bases and J dropped 1; count of bases not matched to a gene: 3. The CDR3 extends over 14 amino acids. Germline CDR1 ENHRY, CDR2 SYGVKD. The CDR3 loop is CAISKAGGSYEQYF. CDR3 bases: TGTGCCATCAGTAAGGCGGGAGGGTCCTACGAGCAGTACTTC.

V is TRBV7-2 and J is TRBJ2-1; 7 bases map to TRBD1. The V gene's germline CDR1 is SGHTA and CDR2 FQGNSA. This CDR3 has 15 amino acids. V lost 5 bases and J lost 5; bases outside the gene matches: 9. In nucleotides, the CDR3 is TGTGCCAGCAGCAAACCGGGACAGCCTAACAATGAGCAGTTCTTC. This gives the protein CASSKPGQPNNEQFF.

The V and J genes are TRBV6-6 and TRBJ2-7; unclear D gene. With 11 bases removed from V and 3 bases from J, the gap between germline ends came to 8 bases. Germline-derived CDR1 and CDR2 are MNHNY and SVGAGI (reference sequence). This CDR3 is 10 amino acids long. CDR3 sequence reads: CAGVNYEQYF. In DNA, the CDR3 is TGTGCCGGAGTAAACTACGAGCAGTACTTC.

The J gene is TRBJ2-5, the V gene TRBV30; D perhaps matches TRBD2 (5 bases). This CDR3 is 16 amino acids long. The V and J ends lost 2 bases and 4 bases respectively, with 20 bases between them. Germline V CDR1 and CDR2: GTSNPN, SVGIG (reference sequence). The CDR3 DNA reads as TGTGCCTGGAGTCCCCACCAGTGGAGTGGAGGAGAGACCCAGTACTTC. Translation: CAWSPHQWSGGETQYF. The whole variable domain, filled in from reference TRBV30 and TRBJ2-5, reads SQTIHQWPATLVQPVGSPLSLECTVEGTSNPNLYWYRQAAGRGLQLLFYSVGIGQISSEVPQNLSASRPQDRQFILSSKKLLLSDSGFYLCAWSPHQWSGGETQYFGPGTRLLVL.